Below are 25 T cell receptor beta chains sequenced from a single sample in a study of blood T cells in healthy people across ages. A J-beta primer mix and a sample-barcoded 5' primer were used in a second PCR of roughly 6 to 11 cycles. TCRdb re-called the 5' RACE reads through MiXCR, storing one row per CDR3 protein. The repertoire holds about 800,000 distinct CDR3 sequences, with 20% to 25% as singletons. These records were also assigned to another study, of T cells of mothers and their children.

Material for sequencing was blood. These receptors were taken from a boy aged 5-17 years in good health.

V and J are TRBV20-1 and TRBJ1-5, with D possibly being TRBD1 (6 bases). In germline, CDR1 is DFQATT, CDR2 SNEGSKA (reference sequence). This CDR3 region has 14 residues. Trimming removed 5 bases from V and 0 bases from J, with 11 bases in between. Here the CDR3 DNA reads TGCAGTGCTTATACAGGGTATAGCAATCAGCCCCAGCATTTT. It yields the protein CSAYTGYSNQPQHF.

The chain recombines TRBV6-5 with TRBJ1-2; 9 bases fit TRBD1. Germline lookup yields CDR1 MNHEY and CDR2 SVGAGI. With V trimmed by 0 bases and J by 3 bases, 5 bases remained unmatched. CDR3 size: 16 residues. CDR3 nucleotide sequence: TGTGCCAGCAGTTACTCCGGACGGGACAGGGACTATGGCTACACCTTC. Translation: CASSYSGRDRDYGYTF.

This clonotype was counted a few times. The chain has TRBV6-2 or TRBV6-3 and TRBJ2-4; 8 bases fit TRBD1. CDR1 is MNHEY and CDR2 is SVGEGT in the germline V gene. Trimming at V came to 6 bases and at J to 10 bases, leaving 8 bases not matched to a gene. This CDR3 has 13 residues. The CDR3 DNA follows: TGTGCCAGCAGAAAAACAGGGGGTTGGATTCAGTACTTC. This encodes CASRKTGGWIQYF.

The chain has TRBV27 and TRBJ2-7, with unresolved D. Near its end, the DNA agrees better with TRBJ2-5, so the J call may be wrong. Looked up from germline, CDR1 is MNHEY and CDR2 is SMNVEV (reference sequence). This CDR3 contains 14 residues. The CDR3 nucleotides are TGTGCCAGCACCCCCGTACCTGGGCAAGAGACCCAGTACTTC. This sequence encodes CASTPVPGQETQYF.

This clonotype was seen more than once but under ten times. This chain connects TRBV12-3 or TRBV12-4 to TRBJ1-5, with a weak D call TRBD1 (6 bases). V lost 3 bases and J lost 7, with 10 bases in between. The CDR3 contains 13 residues. CDR3 coding DNA: TGTGCCAGCAGTTTGCAGGGGCCGCAGCCCCAGCATTTT. Its protein is CASSLQGPQPQHF.

This clonotype was seen more than once but under ten times. The rearrangement uses TRBV10-3 and TRBJ2-5; 8 bases line up with TRBD1. The DNA end is more similar to TRBJ2-7, so the J call may be wrong. CDR1 ENHRY and CDR2 SYGVKD come from the germline V gene. This CDR3 spans 14 amino acids. The CDR3 spells CAISEIETGDEQYF. In DNA form, the CDR3 reads TGTGCCATCAGTGAAATCGAGACAGGGGACGAGCAGTACTTC.

The V and J genes are TRBV7-2 and TRBJ2-3; D not resolved. V lost 0 bases, J lost 1 base, and 8 bases lay in between. Per germline, CDR1 SGHTA and CDR2 FQGNSA. This CDR3 spans 15 amino acids. Written as DNA, the CDR3 is TGTGCCAGCAGCTTAGCGCTGATGGGCACAGATACGCAGTATTTT. Translating it yields CASSLALMGTDTQYF.

The chain employs TRBV7-2 and TRBJ2-3; TRBD2 aligns across 13 bases. The CDR3 length is 13 residues. Germline values: CDR1 SGHTA, CDR2 FQGNSA. V was pared by 5 bases and J by 10 bases, with 3 bases of the junction left unmatched. The CDR3 loop is CASSELAGGPQYF. The CDR3 coding sequence is TGTGCCAGCAGCGAACTAGCGGGAGGGCCGCAGTATTTT.

This clonotype turned up a few times. This chain connects TRBV2 to TRBJ2-7, with D possibly matching TRBD2 (5 bases). Germline CDR1 and CDR2: SNHLY and FYNNEI. The CDR3 runs 16 residues. The V end lost 4 bases, the J end lost 3 bases, and 19 bases lay between the germline ends. CDR3 coding DNA: TGTGCCAGCAGTGCCCGAATGGTATCGAGCGGCTACGAGCAGTACTTC. This encodes CASSARMVSSGYEQYF.

This clonotype has only a few counts. V gene TRBV20-1 combines with J gene TRBJ2-3; tentatively, D is TRBD1 or TRBD2 (5 bases each). The CDR3 sequence is 14 residues long. Germline CDR1 is DFQATT and CDR2 is SNEGSKA (reference sequence). V dropped 6 bases and J dropped 0 bases, with 13 bases sitting between them. CDR3 nucleotide sequence: TGCAGTGCGGGACCAGACACTAGCACAGATACGCAGTATTTT. Protein: CSAGPDTSTDTQYF.

The chain recombines TRBV7-9 with TRBJ2-5; 8 bases match TRBD1. After removal of 5 bases from V and 5 bases from J, the junction contained 7 bases not matched to a gene. The germline gives CDR1 SEHNR, CDR2 FQNEAQ (reference sequence). CDR3 length: 14 amino acids. The DNA of the CDR3 is TGTGCCAGCAGCCACCCTACAGGGGGGGAGACCCAGTACTTC. Protein sequence: CASSHPTGGETQYF.

This sequence joins TRBV30 and TRBJ2-2; D ambiguous. V lost 0 bases, J lost 3 bases, and 8 bases lay in between. The CDR3 runs to 14 residues. CDR1 is GTSNPN, CDR2 SVGIG, per germline (reference sequence). CDR3 region: CAWSVGGYTGELFF. CDR3 nucleotides: TGTGCCTGGAGTGTAGGCGGCTACACCGGGGAGCTGTTTTTT.

The rearrangement links TRBV4-3 to TRBJ2-5; 8 nucleotides align to TRBD1. The tail of the sequence fits TRBJ2-1 better, so the J call may be wrong. The V gene's germline CDR1 is LGHNA and CDR2 YSLEER. The CDR3 is made up of 16 amino acids. CDR3 coding DNA: TGCGCCAGCAGCCAAGATCATGACAGGGGCTACAATGAGCAGTTCTTC. Translated, it gives CASSQDHDRGYNEQFF.

This clonotype was recorded many times. The V call is TRBV28, the J call TRBJ2-5; 10 nucleotides agree with TRBD1. The J call is uncertain, as TRBJ2-7 better fits the DNA end. The CDR3 spans 14 residues. In germline, CDR1 is MDHEN, CDR2 SYDVKM. CDR3 protein: CASRWTGGSYEQYF. In DNA, the CDR3 is TGTGCCAGCAGGTGGACAGGGGGATCCTACGAGCAGTACTTC.

This clonotype was seen a handful of times. The rearrangement links TRBV7-2 to TRBJ2-5; the D is unclear. CDR3 length: 14 amino acids. CDR1 and CDR2 (germline): SGHTA, FQGNSA. With 2 bases removed from V and 5 bases from J, the gap between germline ends came to 12 bases. CDR3 sequence (DNA): TGTGCCAGCAGCTTATTTATGCTGGGGGAGACCCAGTACTTC. Residues: CASSLFMLGETQYF.

This clonotype was seen a few times. The rearrangement uses TRBV3-1 and TRBJ2-1; 10 positions match TRBD2. Losses at the gene ends were 2 bases for V and 6 bases for J; bases not matched to a gene: 10. Germline-derived CDR1 and CDR2 are LGHDT and YNNKEL (reference sequence). The CDR3 is 17 amino acids. The CDR3 is CASSQSSGGAGGNEQFF. DNA of the CDR3: TGTGCCAGCAGCCAATCGAGCGGGGGGGCCGGGGGCAATGAGCAGTTCTTC.

This chain connects TRBV29-1 to TRBJ1-2; D might be TRBD1 (6 bases). Trimming left V 3 bases short and J 0 bases short, with 20 bases between. The CDR3 extends over 17 amino acids. Germline V gene sequence: CDR1 SQVTM, CDR2 ANQGSEA. CDR3 in DNA: TGCAGCGTTGACTGGGGGCAGCGGAGTGGGGCTAACTATGGCTACACCTTC. It is translated as CSVDWGQRSGANYGYTF. The entire variable domain, with the rest obtained from reference TRBV29-1 and TRBJ1-2, is as follows: SAVISQKPSRDICQRGTSLTIQCQVDSQVTMMFWYRQQPGQSLTLIATANQGSEATYESGFVIDKFPISRPNLTFSTLTVSNMSPEDSSIYLCSVDWGQRSGANYGYTFGSGTRLTVV.

This chain connects TRBV20-1 to TRBJ2-7; TRBD1 matches at 7 bases. Losses at the gene ends were 0 bases for V and 2 bases for J; bases not matched to a gene: 10. This CDR3 is built from 16 residues. CDR1 DFQATT and CDR2 SNEGSKA come from the germline V gene (reference sequence). In DNA, the CDR3 is TGCAGTGCTAGAGATCCCAAAACAGGGGACACCTACGAGCAGTACTTC. Its protein product is CSARDPKTGDTYEQYF.

The CDR3 here is CASSLFRDELVLGFTGANVLTF. For the CDR3, the DNA is TGTGCCAGCAGTTTATTTCGGGACGAACTGGTTCTGGGGTTTACTGGGGCCAACGTCCTGACTTTC. The V call is TRBV27, the J call TRBJ2-6, with D perhaps assigned TRBD1 or TRBD2 (5 bases each). This CDR3 contains 22 residues. Germline CDR1 MNHEY, CDR2 SMNVEV (reference sequence). V was pared by 1 base and J by 2 bases, with 27 bases between.

This chain links TRBV3-1 with TRBJ2-1; 8 nucleotides match TRBD2. Germline loops: CDR1 LGHDT, CDR2 YNNKEL (reference sequence). The CDR3 is made up of 15 amino acids. V dropped 3 bases and J dropped 8; count of bases not matched to a gene: 9. The DNA for the CDR3 is TGTGCCAGCAGCCATCTCCGGACTAGCCTCTATGAGCAGTTCTTC. It codes for CASSHLRTSLYEQFF.

CDR3 in amino acids: CASSSQTGGNTEAFF. The CDR3 nucleotides read TGCGCCAGCAGCTCACAGACAGGGGGCAACACTGAAGCTTTCTTT. The gene calls are TRBV5-1 and TRBJ1-1; 10 nucleotides match TRBD1. CDR1 and CDR2 (germline): SGHRS, YFSETQ. The length of the CDR3 is 15 residues. The V gene end was trimmed by 3 bases and the J gene end by 2 bases; junction bases not matched to a gene: 4.

For the CDR3, the DNA is TGCGCCAGCAGCTTGGAGGCCAGGGAAACGGAGACCCAGTACTTC. This gives the protein CASSLEARETETQYF. The chain has TRBV5-1 and TRBJ2-1; D is possibly TRBD1 (5 bases). The J call is in doubt because the DNA end fits TRBJ2-5 better. This CDR3 has 15 residues. Germline lookup yields CDR1 SGHRS and CDR2 YFSETQ.

This clonotype was detected only a few times. CDR3 loop: CSASPQGKSYEQYF. CDR3 bases: TGCAGTGCTAGTCCCCAAGGCAAATCCTACGAGCAGTACTTC. The rearrangement links TRBV20-1 to TRBJ2-7; D not certain. Deletions cut 3 bases from V and 1 base from J, with 13 bases between. CDR1 and CDR2 (germline): DFQATT, SNEGSKA (reference sequence). The CDR3 extends over 14 amino acids.

This clonotype was seen more than once but under ten times. The rearrangement uses TRBV3-1 and TRBJ2-7; 10 bases are shared with TRBD1. The J segment lost 5 bases and the V segment lost 4 bases, leaving 2 bases of the junction unmatched. This CDR3 comprises 13 residues. The germline gives CDR1 LGHDT, CDR2 YNNKEL (reference sequence). The CDR3 is CASSPDRGDEQYF. DNA for the CDR3: TGTGCCAGCAGCCCGGACAGGGGGGACGAGCAGTACTTC.

The sample holds many counts of this clonotype. J is TRBJ1-2 and V is TRBV2, with D maybe TRBD1 (5 bases). The V and J ends lost 8 bases and 5 bases respectively, with 12 bases between them. The length of the CDR3 is 12 residues. Germline loops: CDR1 SNHLY, CDR2 FYNNEI. The CDR3 nucleotides are TGTGCCAGCGTCGGGGGTTTTTATGGCTACACCTTC. Its translation: CASVGGFYGYTF.